Listed here is a single T cell receptor beta chain. These data come from a study of control samples from healthy donors and cancer patients. Measured with immunoSEQ multiplex PCR; TCRdb has only the in-frame clones, and not every one. The data contain some 79,000 clones, roughly 84% of them singletons. V shed 3 bases and J shed 6 bases, with 6 bases lying between them. Germline V gene lookup returns CDR1 SGHDN and CDR2 FVKESK. The CDR3 spans 12 residues. This TCR derives from a woman in her 50s in good health. V usage is TRBV14 and J usage is TRBJ2-4; D is undetermined. Sequenced input: blood. CDR3 region: CASSQDRNIQYF. Written as DNA, the CDR3 is TGTGCCAGCAGCCAGGACCGAAACATTCAGTACTTC.